This T cell receptor beta chain was captured by sequencing in a study of cytomegalovirus exposure and HLA in healthy donors (dated by TCRdb to 2017 to 2019). With regard to the full study: A later analysis indicated that the 120 validation repertoires were generated on the platform also employed for the roughly 720 repertoires of the first cohort. The study aimed to test whether signatures of past pathogen exposure could be identified by cataloging public T cell receptors. The study combined high-throughput TCR immunosequencing, statistical association of individual TCRs with disease status, and machine learning to predict cytomegalovirus infection status. Along with the roughly 610-subject first cohort, a separate validation cohort of over 90 different subjects was used. General study outcomes and caveats: Of the cluster scores, 90% to 95% were above 0 in a later analysis, which found that TCRs clustered in the first cohort also tended to co-occur in the 110 or so validation repertoires. Across donors, most TCR sequences were observed very rarely, whereas some public TCRs were present in many individuals. It was suggested by the authors that the approach could potentially be generalized to other disease states and immunological phenotypes. A total of fewer than 200 TCR beta chains were listed by the study as associated with cytomegalovirus. In vitro tests confirmed that a few of the cytomegalovirus-associated TCR beta chains recognize cytomegalovirus antigens. The classifier was reported to diagnose cytomegalovirus status with high specificity and sensitivity in both the original cohort and the validation cohort. A later analysis had no HLA typing for the validation cohort, so co-occurrence there was scored across all 130 or so repertoires.

On this clone itself: The clone's antigen remains unknown. Base qualities are not recorded, but no much larger clone differs from it by a single base.

Libraries were built with the immunoSEQ multiplex PCR assay. The paper's processing steps were these. To diagnose cytomegalovirus status from the catalog of TCR beta chain sequences, a statistical classification framework was built. TCRdb took over this immuneACCESS table, retaining in-frame rearrangements with V and J assigned. Such tables are incomplete; in checked studies, under half of the missing clones stem from an unresolved V gene, and the remainder is unexplained. V, J and clone size are taken as reported in that table, and D and trimming were inferred from the DNA itself. Recorded for this sample are some 76,000 clones; over 85% of them occurred a single time. Jointly, the top ten make up over 2% of the sample. V is trimmed back by 5 bases and J by 0 bases, and the junction contains 6 bases that no gene match accounts for. Based on the germline V gene (reference sequence), the CDR1 and CDR2 sequences are WNHNN and SYGVQD. The CDR3 runs 16 residues from the cysteine to the phenylalanine. The DNA shown is the 48-base CDR3, in frame from base 1.

Donors formed part of the validation cohort, which comprised fewer than 150 subjects and was distinct from the first cohort of over 500 subjects. The V and J segments used are TRBV10-1 and TRBJ1-1, with TRBD1 matching 10 junction bases. Sequencing was carried out using PBMCs. The TCR sequence derives from a woman aged 18-29 years in good health and CMV-seronegative. The DNA sequence reads TGCGCCAGCAGTTCCGGACAGGGGGGAATGAACACTGAAGCTTTCTTT. Its coded protein is CASSSGQGGMNTEAFF.